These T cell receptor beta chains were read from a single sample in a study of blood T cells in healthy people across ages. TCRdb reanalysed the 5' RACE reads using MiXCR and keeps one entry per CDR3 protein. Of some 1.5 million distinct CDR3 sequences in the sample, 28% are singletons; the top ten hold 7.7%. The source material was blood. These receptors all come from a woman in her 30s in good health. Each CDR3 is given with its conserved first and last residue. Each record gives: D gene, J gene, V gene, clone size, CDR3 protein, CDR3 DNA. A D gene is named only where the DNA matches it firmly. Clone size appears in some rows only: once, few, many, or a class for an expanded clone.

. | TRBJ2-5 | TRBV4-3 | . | CASSQTGRFQETQYF | TGCGCCAGCAGCCAGACCGGCCGGTTCCAAGAGACCCAGTACTTC
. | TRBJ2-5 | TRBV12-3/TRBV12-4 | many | CASSLRGNQETQYF | TGTGCCAGCAGTTTAAGAGGGAACCAAGAGACCCAGTACTTC
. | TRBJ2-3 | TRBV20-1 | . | CSARESRTTSTDTQYF | TGCAGTGCTAGAGAATCTCGGACAACTAGCACAGATACGCAGTATTTT
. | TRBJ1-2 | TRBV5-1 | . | CASSKETGRSYGYTF | TGCGCCAGCAGCAAAGAGACGGGACGCAGCTATGGCTACACCTTC
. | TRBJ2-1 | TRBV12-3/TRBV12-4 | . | CAGSLVAGGEQFF | TGTGCCGGCAGTTTAGTAGCCGGCGGTGAGCAGTTCTTC
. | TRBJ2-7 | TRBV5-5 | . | CASSDQRQTYEQYF | TGTGCCAGCAGCGACCAGCGACAGACCTACGAGCAGTACTTC
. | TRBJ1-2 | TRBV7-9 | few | CASSLDREEGGYTF | TGTGCCAGCAGCTTAGACAGGGAGGAGGGAGGCTACACCTTC
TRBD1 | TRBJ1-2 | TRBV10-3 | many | CAISRTGGGNYGYTF | TGTGCCATCAGTAGGACAGGGGGCGGAAACTATGGCTACACCTTC
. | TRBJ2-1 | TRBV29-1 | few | CSGGGGHEQFF | TGCAGCGGGGGCGGGGGCCATGAGCAGTTCTTC
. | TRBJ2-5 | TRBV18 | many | CASSPQGETQYF | TGTGCCAGCAGTCCGCAGGGCGAGACCCAGTACTTC
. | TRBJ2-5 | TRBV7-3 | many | CASSLSGKIEETQYF | TGTGCCAGCAGCTTAAGCGGGAAAATTGAGGAGACCCAGTACTTC
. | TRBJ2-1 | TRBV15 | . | CATSHRLGDNEQFF | TGTGCCACCAGCCACCGGTTAGGCGACAATGAGCAGTTCTTC
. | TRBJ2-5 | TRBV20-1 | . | CSARDDQGRPETQYF | TGCAGTGCTAGAGATGATCAGGGGCGCCCGGAGACCCAGTACTTC
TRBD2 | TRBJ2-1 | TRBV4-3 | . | CASSQDTSGSYNEQFF | TGCGCCAGCAGCCAAGATACTAGCGGGAGCTACAATGAGCAGTTCTTC
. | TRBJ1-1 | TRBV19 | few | CASSIRTGNTEAFF | TGTGCCAGTAGTATCCGGACTGGGAACACTGAAGCTTTCTTT
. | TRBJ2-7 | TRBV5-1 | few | CASSRNADSGDEQYF | TGCGCCAGCAGCCGGAATGCAGATTCAGGGGACGAGCAGTACTTC
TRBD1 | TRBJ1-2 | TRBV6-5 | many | CASSAPGQAGFGYTF | TGTGCCAGCAGTGCGCCGGGACAGGCGGGATTCGGCTACACCTTC